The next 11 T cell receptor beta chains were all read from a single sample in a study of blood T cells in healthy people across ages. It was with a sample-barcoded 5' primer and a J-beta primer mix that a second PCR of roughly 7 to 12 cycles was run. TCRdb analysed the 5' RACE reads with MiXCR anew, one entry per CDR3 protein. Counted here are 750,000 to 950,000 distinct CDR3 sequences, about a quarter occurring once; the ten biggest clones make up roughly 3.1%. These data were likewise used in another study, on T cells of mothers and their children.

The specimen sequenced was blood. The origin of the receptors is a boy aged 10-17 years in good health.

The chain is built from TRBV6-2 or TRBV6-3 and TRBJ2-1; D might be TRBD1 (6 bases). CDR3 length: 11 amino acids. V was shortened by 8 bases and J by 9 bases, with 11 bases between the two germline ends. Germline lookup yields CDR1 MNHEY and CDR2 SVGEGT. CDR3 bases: TGTGCCAGCGAACAGGGATTTGAGCAGTTCTTC. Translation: CASEQGFEQFF.

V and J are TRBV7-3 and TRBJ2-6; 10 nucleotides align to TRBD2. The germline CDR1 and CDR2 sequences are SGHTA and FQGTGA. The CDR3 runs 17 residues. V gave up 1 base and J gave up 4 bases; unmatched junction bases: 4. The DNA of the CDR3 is TGTGCCAGCAGCTTAAAAGCGGGGGGGCCCGGGGCCAACGTCCTGACTTTC. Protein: CASSLKAGGPGANVLTF.

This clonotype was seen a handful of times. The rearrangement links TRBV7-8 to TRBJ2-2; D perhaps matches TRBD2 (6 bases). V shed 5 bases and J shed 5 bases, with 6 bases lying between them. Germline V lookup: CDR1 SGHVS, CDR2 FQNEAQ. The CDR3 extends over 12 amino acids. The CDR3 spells CASSAGTGELFF. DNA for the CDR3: TGTGCCAGCAGCGCGGGAACCGGGGAGCTGTTTTTT.

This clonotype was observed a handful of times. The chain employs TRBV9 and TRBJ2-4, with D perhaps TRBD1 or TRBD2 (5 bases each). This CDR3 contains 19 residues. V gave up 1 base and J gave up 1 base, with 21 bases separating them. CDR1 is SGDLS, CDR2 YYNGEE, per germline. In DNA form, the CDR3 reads TGTGCCAGCAGCGTAAGTGGGGACGACGGGGTAGTGGCCAAAAACATTCAGTACTTC. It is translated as CASSVSGDDGVVAKNIQYF. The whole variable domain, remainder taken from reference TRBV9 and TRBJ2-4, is DSGVTQTPKHLITATGQRVTLRCSPRSGDLSVYWYQQSLDQGLQFLIQYYNGEERAKGNILERFSAQQFPDLHSELNLSSLELGDSALYFCASSVSGDDGVVAKNIQYFGAGTRLSVL.

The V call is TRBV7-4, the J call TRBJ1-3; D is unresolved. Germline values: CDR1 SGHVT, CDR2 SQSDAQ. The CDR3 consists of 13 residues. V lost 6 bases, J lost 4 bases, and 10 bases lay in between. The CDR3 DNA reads TGTGCCAGCAGTTTTAGCCCCGGAAACACCATATATTTT. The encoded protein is CASSFSPGNTIYF.

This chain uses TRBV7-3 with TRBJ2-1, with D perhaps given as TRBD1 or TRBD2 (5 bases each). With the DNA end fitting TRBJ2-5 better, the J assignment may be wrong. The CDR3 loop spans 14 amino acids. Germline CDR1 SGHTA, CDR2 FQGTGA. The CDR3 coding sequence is TGTGCCAGCAGCCCCGCGTCATGGGGGGAGACCCAGTACTTC. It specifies CASSPASWGETQYF.

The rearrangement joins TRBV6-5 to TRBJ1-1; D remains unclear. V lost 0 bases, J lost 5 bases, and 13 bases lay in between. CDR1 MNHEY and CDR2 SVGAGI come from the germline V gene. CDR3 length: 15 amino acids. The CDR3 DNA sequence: TGTGCCAGCAGTTACTCGAGTATTTTAGGGACTGAAGCTTTCTTT. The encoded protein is CASSYSSILGTEAFF.

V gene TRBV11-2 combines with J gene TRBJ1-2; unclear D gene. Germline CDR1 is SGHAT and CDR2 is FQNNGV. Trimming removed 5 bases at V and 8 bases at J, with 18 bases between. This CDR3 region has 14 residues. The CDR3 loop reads CASSIREGPVGYTF. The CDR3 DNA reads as TGTGCCAGCAGCATCAGAGAGGGTCCTGTGGGCTACACCTTC. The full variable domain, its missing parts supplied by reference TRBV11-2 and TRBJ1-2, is EAGVAQSPRYKIIEKRQSVAFWCNPISGHATLYWYQQILGQGPKLLIQFQNNGVVDDSQLPKDRFSAERLKGVDSTLKIQPAKLEDSAVYLCASSIREGPVGYTFGSGTRLTVV.

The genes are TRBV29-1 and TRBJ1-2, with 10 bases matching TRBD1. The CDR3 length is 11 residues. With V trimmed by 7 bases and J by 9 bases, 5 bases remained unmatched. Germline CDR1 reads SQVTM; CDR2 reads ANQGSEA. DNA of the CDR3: TGCAGCGACGGGACAGGGGTGCGCTACACCTTC. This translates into CSDGTGVRYTF.

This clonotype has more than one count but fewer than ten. The CDR3 spells CSVARPGGPPQRTYNEQFF. DNA of the CDR3: TGCAGCGTTGCCCGACCGGGCGGACCACCTCAGCGAACCTACAATGAGCAGTTCTTC. This chain uses TRBV29-1 with TRBJ2-1; D gene unclear. The CDR3 contains 19 residues. V lost 4 bases to trimming and J lost 2 bases, with 27 bases between them. The germline V gene has CDR1 SQVTM and CDR2 ANQGSEA.

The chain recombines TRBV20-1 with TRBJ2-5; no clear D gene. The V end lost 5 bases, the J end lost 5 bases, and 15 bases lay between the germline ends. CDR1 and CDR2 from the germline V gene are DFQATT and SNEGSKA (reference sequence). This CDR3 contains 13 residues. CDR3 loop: CSAPLSGVETQYF. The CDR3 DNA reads TGCAGTGCTCCCCTGTCTGGGGTGGAGACCCAGTACTTC.